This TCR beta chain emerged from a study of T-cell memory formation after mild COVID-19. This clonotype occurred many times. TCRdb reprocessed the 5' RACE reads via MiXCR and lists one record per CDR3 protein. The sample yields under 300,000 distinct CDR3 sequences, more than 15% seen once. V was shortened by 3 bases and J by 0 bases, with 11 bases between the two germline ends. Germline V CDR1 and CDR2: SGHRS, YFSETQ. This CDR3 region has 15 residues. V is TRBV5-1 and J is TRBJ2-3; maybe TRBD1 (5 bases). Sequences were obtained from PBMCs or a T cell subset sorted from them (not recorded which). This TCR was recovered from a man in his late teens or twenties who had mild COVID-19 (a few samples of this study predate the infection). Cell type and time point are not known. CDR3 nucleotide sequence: TGCGCCAGCAGCTCGATAGGGGCAAGCACAGATACGCAGTATTTT. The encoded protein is CASSSIGASTDTQYF.